Listed here are 29 T cell receptor beta chains from one sample, sequenced in a study of CD8+ T cells in alopecia areata. The sequencing template was cDNA reverse transcribed from extracted RNA. Libraries were prepared by immunoSEQ multiplex PCR; TCRdb keeps only in-frame clonotypes and omits some of them. Among under 200,000 clones, less than 80% were seen once, and the ten largest hold approximately 15%. As to treatment: oral pan-JAK inhibitor, 5-10 mg twice daily. This material consisted of CD4+ T cells sorted from blood, taken at week 24, from a patient treated with tofacitinib. The receptors were sampled from a human donor with alopecia areata.

CDR3 sequence reads: CASTASGNNYNEQFF. The DNA of the CDR3 is TGTGCCAGCACCGCTAGCGGGAATAATTACAATGAGCAGTTCTTC. The J gene is TRBJ2-1, the V gene TRBV6-1; 9 nucleotides match TRBD2. V lost 7 bases and J lost 4; bases outside the gene matches: 8. In germline, CDR1 is MNHNS, CDR2 SASEGT. This CDR3 has 15 residues.

The V and J genes are TRBV5-1 and TRBJ2-5; D gene uncertain. Germline lookup yields CDR1 SGHRS and CDR2 YFSETQ. Trimming shortened V by 3 bases and J by 1 base, and 7 bases separated the two germline ends. This CDR3 contains 13 residues. The CDR3 region is CASSSSSQETQYF. DNA of the CDR3: TGCGCCAGCAGCTCCTCTTCCCAAGAGACCCAGTACTTC. The full variable domain, its missing parts supplied by reference TRBV5-1 and TRBJ2-5, is KAGVTQTPRYLIKTRGQQVTLSCSPISGHRSVSWYQQTPGQGLQFLFEYFSETQRNKGNFPGRFSGRQFSNSRSEMNVSTLELGDSALYLCASSSSSQETQYFGPGTRLLVL.

This clone was found a few times. The chain joins TRBV2 to TRBJ2-1, with 7 positions matching TRBD1. CDR1 is SNHLY, CDR2 FYNNEI, per germline. Losses at the gene ends were 8 bases for V and 9 bases for J; bases not matched to a gene: 10. This CDR3 comprises 13 residues. This chain's CDR3 is CASQGQPHVEQFF. CDR3 in DNA: TGTGCCAGCCAGGGACAGCCTCACGTTGAGCAGTTCTTC.

This clone was observed a few times. The CDR3 DNA is TGTGCCAGTAGTATGGTATATCAGCCCCAGCATTTT. Translated: CASSMVYQPQHF. The V gene is TRBV19, the J gene TRBJ1-5; D unresolved. The CDR3 loop spans 12 amino acids. The V and J ends lost 3 bases and 5 bases respectively, with 5 bases between them. CDR1 is LNHDA and CDR2 is SQIVND in the germline V gene (reference sequence).

This clone was detected once. The genes are TRBV29-1 and TRBJ2-7, with unresolved D. The CDR3 loop spans 13 amino acids. Germline V lookup: CDR1 SQVTM, CDR2 ANQGSEA. Between the trimmed V and J ends, which lost 6 bases and 7 bases, there was a span of 19 bases. CDR3 sequence (DNA): TGCAGCGTCCACCTTGAGGACCTGAGGGAGCAGTACTTC. Protein product: CSVHLEDLREQYF.

The V call is TRBV5-1, the J call TRBJ2-2; possibly TRBD1 or TRBD2 for D (6 bases each). V lost 2 bases and J lost 3, with 11 bases in between. Germline loops: CDR1 SGHRS, CDR2 YFSETQ. The CDR3 is made up of 15 amino acids. Written as DNA, the CDR3 is TGCGCCAGCAGCTTAGGGGGGATGGACACCGGGGAGCTGTTTTTT. It codes for CASSLGGMDTGELFF.

The chain combines TRBV2 with TRBJ1-2, with 9 bases matching TRBD1. Germline V lookup: CDR1 SNHLY, CDR2 FYNNEI. The junction had 2 bases not matched to a gene; V was cut back by 6 bases and J by 6 bases. The CDR3 covers 12 residues. The CDR3 protein is CASRGDRDGYTF. DNA of the CDR3: TGTGCCAGCAGGGGGGACAGGGATGGCTACACCTTC.

V gene TRBV29-1 combines with J gene TRBJ1-1; D may be TRBD1 (6 bases). Germline CDR1 and CDR2: SQVTM and ANQGSEA. This CDR3 contains 15 residues. The V gene lost 6 bases and the J gene lost 4 bases, with 21 bases spanning the gap. The CDR3, as DNA: TGCAGCGTACAGCACAGGGCCCGAGTGGCCACTGAAGCTTTCTTT. This gives the protein CSVQHRARVATEAFF.

The table lists this clone with a few counts. This CDR3 is also generated by other DNA sequences in the sample. The gene calls are TRBV30 and TRBJ1-5; no definite D call. Germline V gene sequence: CDR1 GTSNPN, CDR2 SVGIG (reference sequence). Deletions cut 0 bases from V and 2 bases from J, with 5 bases between. The CDR3 totals 13 residues. The CDR3 is CAWSVRGNQPQHF. CDR3 coding DNA: TGTGCCTGGAGTGTACGGGGCAATCAGCCCCAGCATTTT.

The count of this clone is one. The V call is TRBV5-1, the J call TRBJ2-5; D not certain. The CDR3 is 15 residues long. Per germline, CDR1 SGHRS and CDR2 YFSETQ. The V end lost 4 bases, the J end lost 4 bases, and 17 bases lay between the germline ends. The CDR3 sequence is CASSAARTRGETQYF. In nucleotides, the CDR3 is TGCGCCAGCAGCGCTGCCCGCACCCGAGGAGAGACCCAGTACTTC.

The chain combines TRBV19 with TRBJ2-7, with 10 nucleotides matching TRBD1. In germline, CDR1 is LNHDA, CDR2 SQIVND (reference sequence). The CDR3 runs 14 residues. Losses at the gene ends were 6 bases for V and 7 bases for J; bases not matched to a gene: 9. CDR3: CASSLDRGAREQYF. CDR3 coding DNA: TGTGCCAGTAGCCTGGACAGGGGGGCGAGAGAGCAGTACTTC.

In this sample, this clone turned up a few times. This chain connects TRBV29-1 to TRBJ2-3; D is undetermined. The CDR3 loop spans 12 amino acids. Germline V CDR1 and CDR2: SQVTM, ANQGSEA. V was clipped by 4 bases and J by 3 bases, with 8 bases between them. The CDR3 bases are TGCAGCGTTGCTTACCAGACAGATACGCAGTATTTT. Its translation is CSVAYQTDTQYF.

The rearrangement joins TRBV30 to TRBJ1-1, with D unclear. This CDR3 comprises 12 residues. V was clipped by 3 bases and J by 1 base, with 6 bases between them. Looked up from germline, CDR1 is GTSNPN and CDR2 is SVGIG (reference sequence). This CDR3 reads CAWRGRNTEAFF. DNA of the CDR3: TGTGCCTGGAGGGGAAGGAACACTGAAGCTTTCTTT.

This sequence joins TRBV5-1 and TRBJ1-1; the D gene is possibly TRBD1 (6 bases). The V end lost 4 bases, the J end lost 0 bases, and 13 bases lay between the germline ends. Per germline, CDR1 SGHRS and CDR2 YFSETQ. The CDR3 is made up of 15 amino acids. The DNA of the CDR3 is TGCGCCAGCAGCCCCTCAGGGGCGATGAACACTGAAGCTTTCTTT. Translation gives CASSPSGAMNTEAFF.

This clone was observed at least ten times. This chain connects TRBV5-1 to TRBJ1-2; TRBD1 aligns across 7 bases. Germline V gene sequence: CDR1 SGHRS, CDR2 YFSETQ. V lost 4 bases to trimming and J lost 4 bases; unmatched junction nucleotides: 7. The CDR3 sequence is 14 residues long. The DNA of the CDR3 is TGCGCCAGCAGCAAAGGACAGGAAGGCTATGGCTACACCTTC. It codes for CASSKGQEGYGYTF.

This chain joins TRBV14 and TRBJ1-4, with D maybe TRBD1 (5 bases). V lost 3 bases to trimming and J lost 4 bases, with 12 bases between them. The CDR3 extends over 15 amino acids. Germline assignment: CDR1 SGHDN and CDR2 FVKESK. The CDR3 DNA is TGTGCCAGCAGCCACTCGGGACGGATTAATGAAAAACTGTTTTTT. Translating gives CASSHSGRINEKLFF.

The rearrangement links TRBV7-2 to TRBJ1-1, with TRBD1 as a possible D gene (6 bases). Germline V gene data show CDR1 as SGHTA and CDR2 as FQGNSA. The CDR3 loop spans 15 amino acids. V lost 6 bases and J 0 bases, leaving 14 bases between the germline ends. Here the CDR3 reads CASSKDSFMNTEAFF. CDR3 sequence (DNA): TGTGCCAGCAGTAAGGACAGCTTCATGAACACTGAAGCTTTCTTT.

The CDR3 DNA reads as TGTGCCAGCAGCTTTGTTGGCGGAAGAGCTAACTATGGCTACACCTTC. This translates into CASSFVGGRANYGYTF. The chain has TRBV7-9 and TRBJ1-2; unclear D gene. Germline values: CDR1 SEHNR, CDR2 FQNEAQ (reference sequence). The CDR3 length is 16 residues. The germline V and J ends were trimmed by 3 bases and 0 bases, with 14 bases remaining between them. The variable domain in full, with the rest retrieved from reference TRBV7-9 and TRBJ1-2, is DTGVSQNPRHKITKRGQNVTFRCDPISEHNRLYWYRQTLGQGPEFLTYFQNEAQLEKSRLLSDRFSAERPKGSFSTLEIQRTEQGDSAMYLCASSFVGGRANYGYTFGSGTRLTVV.

This clone has just a few counts. The chain links TRBV9 to TRBJ1-2; unclear D gene. The CDR3 loop spans 12 amino acids. Germline V gene sequence: CDR1 SGDLS, CDR2 YYNGEE. Deletions cut 0 bases from V and 8 bases from J, with 8 bases between. The CDR3: CASSVVRNGYTF. In DNA form, the CDR3 reads TGTGCCAGCAGCGTAGTTAGGAACGGCTACACCTTC.

V and J are TRBV30 and TRBJ2-3, with D perhaps matching TRBD2 (5 bases). V gave up 2 bases and J gave up 9 bases, with 18 bases separating them. CDR1 GTSNPN and CDR2 SVGIG come from the germline V gene (reference sequence). The CDR3 consists of 14 residues. The CDR3 DNA follows: TGTGCCTGGAGTTTGACGGCGAGGGTCGAAACGCAGTATTTT. Protein sequence: CAWSLTARVETQYF.

The genes are TRBV11-3 and TRBJ2-7; no clear D. The CDR3 extends over 13 amino acids. Germline V lookup: CDR1 SGHNT, CDR2 YENEEA. With 1 base removed from V and 4 bases from J, the gap between germline ends came to 8 bases. CDR3 region: CASSLVRNYEQYF. In nucleotides, the CDR3 is TGTGCCAGCAGCTTAGTCCGGAATTACGAGCAGTACTTC.

The table lists this clone with a few counts. This rearrangement joins TRBV7-6 to TRBJ2-7; 7 positions agree with TRBD1. CDR3 size: 15 residues. V was pared by 5 bases and J by 2 bases, with 9 bases of the junction left unmatched. The germline CDR1 and CDR2 sequences are SGHVS and FNYEAQ. The CDR3 DNA reads as TGTGCCAGCAGCCCTAGACCCGGGACAGCCTACGAGCAGTACTTC. Protein sequence: CASSPRPGTAYEQYF.

This clone occurred once. CDR3 nucleotide sequence: TGTGCCAGCAGCTCCATGATCACAGATACGCAGTATTTT. It translates to CASSSMITDTQYF. This chain joins TRBV7-8 and TRBJ2-3; unclear D gene. The germline V gene has CDR1 SGHVS and CDR2 FQNEAQ. Between the trimmed V and J ends, which lost 4 bases and 2 bases, there was a span of 7 bases. The CDR3 is made up of 13 amino acids. Based on the CDR3 plus reference TRBV7-8 and TRBJ2-3, the full variable domain is GAGVSQSPRYKVAKRGQDVALRCDPISGHVSLFWYQQALGQGPEFLTYFQNEAQLDKSGLPSDRFFAERPEGSVSTLKIQRTQQEDSAVYLCASSSMITDTQYFGPGTRLTVL.

This clone was recorded only once. V gene TRBV30 combines with J gene TRBJ2-3; TRBD1 matches at 10 bases. Germline values: CDR1 GTSNPN, CDR2 SVGIG (reference sequence). After removal of 0 bases from V and 2 bases from J, the junction contained 2 bases not matched to a gene. The CDR3 length is 15 residues. The CDR3 sequence: CAWSVGTGDTDTQYF. As DNA, the CDR3 is TGTGCCTGGAGTGTCGGGACAGGGGACACAGATACGCAGTATTTT.

V usage is TRBV4-2 and J usage is TRBJ1-1, with unresolved D. The V end was cut by 1 base, the J end by 2 bases, with 8 bases between. CDR3 size: 14 residues. The germline gives CDR1 LGHNA, CDR2 YNFKEQ. This chain's CDR3 is CASSQGGANTEAFF. CDR3 coding DNA: TGTGCCAGCAGCCAAGGGGGTGCAAACACTGAAGCTTTCTTT.

V gene TRBV30 combines with J gene TRBJ1-1; TRBD1 might be the D (5 bases). The CDR3 is made up of 13 amino acids. Germline CDR1 is GTSNPN and CDR2 is SVGIG (reference sequence). V was clipped by 8 bases and J by 4 bases, with 17 bases between them. The CDR3 spells CASSGTVSTEAFF. The CDR3 DNA reads TGTGCCAGTTCCGGGACGGTGAGCACTGAAGCTTTCTTT. Looking up the rest from reference TRBV30 and TRBJ1-1 gives the full variable domain: SQTIHQWPATLVQPVGSPLSLECTVEGTSNPNLYWYRQAAGRGLQLLFYSVGIGQISSEVPQNLSASRPQDRQFILSSKKLLLSDSGFYLCASSGTVSTEAFFGQGTRLTVV.

The chain has TRBV4-2 and TRBJ1-5, with D possibly TRBD1 on 5 matching bases. The V and J ends lost 0 bases and 0 bases respectively, with 9 bases between them. The germline CDR1 and CDR2 sequences are LGHNA and YNFKEQ. CDR3 length: 16 amino acids. CDR3 in amino acids: CASSQDGGYSNQPQHF. CDR3 DNA sequence: TGTGCCAGCAGCCAAGATGGGGGGTATAGCAATCAGCCCCAGCATTTT.

This chain uses TRBV2 with TRBJ1-5; no definite D call. V lost 8 bases to trimming and J lost 6 bases, with 11 bases between them. The CDR3 consists of 12 residues. CDR1 and CDR2 (germline): SNHLY, FYNNEI. The DNA for the CDR3 is TGTGCCAGCCGGGAAGGGCGTCAGCCCCAGCATTTT. Amino acids: CASREGRQPQHF.

The CDR3 coding sequence is TGTGCCATCAGTGAAGTCAGGGAGGAGACCCAGTACTTC. It is translated as CAISEVREETQYF. The chain links TRBV10-3 to TRBJ2-5, with D tentatively TRBD1 or TRBD2 (5 bases each). Trimming cost V 3 bases and J 5 bases, with 10 bases left between them. Germline V CDR1 and CDR2: ENHRY, SYGVKD. CDR3 length: 13 residues.